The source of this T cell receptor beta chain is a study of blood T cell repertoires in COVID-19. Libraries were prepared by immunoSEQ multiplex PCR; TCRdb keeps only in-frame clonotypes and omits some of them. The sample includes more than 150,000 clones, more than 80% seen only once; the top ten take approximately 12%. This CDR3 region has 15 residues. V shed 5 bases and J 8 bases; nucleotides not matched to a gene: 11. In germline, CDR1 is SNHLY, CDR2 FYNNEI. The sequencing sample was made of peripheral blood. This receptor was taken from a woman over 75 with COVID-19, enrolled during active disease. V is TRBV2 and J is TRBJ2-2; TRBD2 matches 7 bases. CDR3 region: CASSKGLFSGGELFF. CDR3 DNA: TGTGCCAGCAGTAAGGGACTATTCTCAGGAGGGGAGCTGTTTTTT.